The 5 T cell receptor beta chains reported below all come from one sample, sequenced in a study of beta chain features in type 1 diabetes. No antigen is known for these receptors. Study observations and caveats: Shorter TCRB CDR3s, moderately but significantly so, marked every one of the four CD4+ subsets in Type 1 diabetes patients.

The sequenced template was cDNA made from the entire isolated RNA. This table comes from immunoSEQ multiplex PCR, and its TCRdb copy is limited to in-frame clones, with some not included. This table holds about 160,000 clones, around 8% found once. The sequenced sample was central memory CD4+ T cells from blood. All receptors come from a woman younger than 35 with type 1 diabetes.

The sample holds a few counts of this clone. This chain joins TRBV11-2 and TRBJ1-2; D ambiguous. CDR3 length equals 12 residues. V was cut by 5 bases and J by 7 bases, with 11 bases left in between. Germline V gene lookup returns CDR1 SGHAT and CDR2 FQNNGV. CDR3 loop: CASSPSPGGYTF. CDR3 nucleotides: TGTGCCAGCAGCCCCTCTCCGGGTGGCTACACCTTC.

This clone was picked up a small number of times. This rearrangement joins TRBV5-6 to TRBJ1-2; 8 bases match TRBD1. The CDR3 is made up of 14 amino acids. Per the germline V gene, CDR1 is SGHDT and CDR2 is YYEEEE. The V gene end was trimmed by 9 bases and the J gene end by 5 bases; junction bases not matched to a gene: 12. The CDR3 is CATTKNRGDYGYTF. CDR3 in DNA: TGTGCCACTACGAAAAACAGGGGGGATTATGGCTACACCTTC.

This clone was counted a few times. One junction end disagrees with the germline gene, perhaps due to a read error. The chain carries TRBV29-1 and TRBJ2-7; no firm D call. CDR1 and CDR2 from the germline V gene are SQVTM and ANQGSEA. The CDR3 loop spans 13 amino acids. This CDR3 reads CSVEVQATYEQYF. CDR3 nucleotide sequence: TGCAGCGTGGAAGTCCAAGCGACCTACGAGCAGTACTTC.

The chain couples TRBV7-2 to TRBJ2-1; 7 bases fit TRBD2. The germline CDR1 and CDR2 sequences are SGHTA and FQGNSA. The CDR3 spans 17 residues. V dropped 1 base and J dropped 3; count of bases not matched to a gene: 9. The CDR3 coding sequence is TGTGCCAGCAGCTTAGATGAGTGGCTAGCGGTCTACAATGAGCAGTTCTTC. Its protein is CASSLDEWLAVYNEQFF.

The chain couples TRBV7-9 to TRBJ2-5; weak D call: TRBD2 (7 bases). The CDR3 has 18 residues. Germline values: CDR1 SEHNR, CDR2 FQNEAQ (reference sequence). V was pared by 5 bases and J by 5 bases, with 27 bases between. The CDR3 region is CASSPLRTGGPLGETQYF. CDR3 DNA: TGTGCCAGCAGCCCCCTGCGAACGGGGGGCCCCCTGGGGGAGACCCAGTACTTC.